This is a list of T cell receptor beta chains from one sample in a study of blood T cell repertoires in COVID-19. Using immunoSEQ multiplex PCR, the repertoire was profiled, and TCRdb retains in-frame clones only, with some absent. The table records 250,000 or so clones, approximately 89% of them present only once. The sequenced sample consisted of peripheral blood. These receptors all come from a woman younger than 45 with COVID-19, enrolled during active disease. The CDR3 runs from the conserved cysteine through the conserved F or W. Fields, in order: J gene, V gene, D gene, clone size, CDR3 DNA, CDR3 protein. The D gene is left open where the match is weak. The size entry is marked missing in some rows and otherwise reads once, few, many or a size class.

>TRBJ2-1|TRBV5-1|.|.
TGCGCCAGCAGCTTGGCCGGGTTCGTCGGGGCATTGCGGGGTCACAATGAGCAGTTCTTC
CASSLAGFVGALRGHNEQFF
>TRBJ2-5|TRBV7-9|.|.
TGTGCCAGCAGCCCCTCGGCCCAGTACTTC
CASSPSAQYF
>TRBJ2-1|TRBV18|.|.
TGTGCCAGCTCACCACCGTCGCTAGTGCCGTACAATGAGCAGTTCTTC
CASSPPSLVPYNEQFF
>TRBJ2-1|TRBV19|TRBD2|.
TGTGCCAGTAGTCCGACTAGCGGGTCCTACAATGAGCAGTTCTTC
CASSPTSGSYNEQFF
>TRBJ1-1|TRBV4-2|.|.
TGTGCCAGCAGCCAGCCGATTAGGAACACTGAAGCTTTCTTT
CASSQPIRNTEAFF
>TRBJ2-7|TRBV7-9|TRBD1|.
TGTGCCAGCAGCTCCCCTCGGACAGGCTGGGACGAGCAGTACTTC
CASSSPRTGWDEQYF
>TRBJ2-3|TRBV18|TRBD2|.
TGTGCCAGCTCAATCACGGGACTAGCGGGGGGCAAGGCAGATACGCAGTATTTT
CASSITGLAGGKADTQYF
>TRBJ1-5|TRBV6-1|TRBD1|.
TGTGCCAGCAGTGGGAGGACAGGGGATTATAGCAATCAGCCCCAGCATTTT
CASSGRTGDYSNQPQHF
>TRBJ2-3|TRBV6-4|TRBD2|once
TGTGCCAGCAGCCTACTAGCGGGAGCTAGCACAGATACGCAGTATTTT
CASSLLAGASTDTQYF
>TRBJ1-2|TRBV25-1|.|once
TGTGCCAGCAGTGAATGGCGGGTAAGATATGGCTACACCTTC
CASSEWRVRYGYTF
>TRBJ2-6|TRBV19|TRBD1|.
TGTGCCAGTACTATGGGACAGGGGGTGGCTGGGGCCAACGTCCTGACTTTC
CASTMGQGVAGANVLTF
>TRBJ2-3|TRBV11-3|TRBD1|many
TGTGCCAGCAGCTTAGGCCAGGGGGCCCACACAGATACGCAGTATTTT
CASSLGQGAHTDTQYF
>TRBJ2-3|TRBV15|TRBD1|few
TGTGCCACCGCACAGGGGGCTACAGATACGCAGTATTTT
CATAQGATDTQYF
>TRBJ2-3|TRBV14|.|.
TGTGCCAGCAGCCAAGGTCATCTAGAAGCGCAGTATTTT
CASSQGHLEAQYF
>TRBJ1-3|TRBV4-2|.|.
TGTGCCAGCAGCCAAGGAACAGGCAGCTCTGGAAACACCATATATTTT
CASSQGTGSSGNTIYF
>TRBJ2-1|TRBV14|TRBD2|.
TGTGCCAGCAGCCTGGGACTAGCGGGTACATTCTCCTACAATGAGCAGTTCTTC
CASSLGLAGTFSYNEQFF
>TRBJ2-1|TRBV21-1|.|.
TGTGCCAGCAGCCCCCCTAGCCCCAATGAGCAGTTCTTC
CASSPPSPNEQFF
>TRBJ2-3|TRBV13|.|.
TGTGCCAGCAGCCCCCGGGGACTCCCCACAGATACGCAGTATTTT
CASSPRGLPTDTQYF
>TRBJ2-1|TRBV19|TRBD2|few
TGTGCCAGTAGTATTTCTAGCGGGGGTAGGGTTGAGCAGTTCTTC
CASSISSGGRVEQFF
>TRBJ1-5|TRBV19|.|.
TGTGCCAGTAGTATAGGGGCTGGGAGCAATCAGCCCCAGCATTTT
CASSIGAGSNQPQHF
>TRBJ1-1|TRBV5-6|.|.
TGTGCCAGCAGCACCGGGCCCCGGGGCACTGAAGCTTTCTTT
CASSTGPRGTEAFF
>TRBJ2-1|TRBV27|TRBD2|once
TGTGCCAGCAGGCCCGGACTAGCGGGCCCCAATGAGCAGTTCTTC
CASRPGLAGPNEQFF
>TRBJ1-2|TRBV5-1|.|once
TGCGCCAGCGCCTTGGGCTGGGAGGTGAGGGGTAACTATGGCTACACCTTC
CASALGWEVRGNYGYTF
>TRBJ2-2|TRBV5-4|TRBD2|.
TGTGCCAGCAGTCCTAGCGGGGGGGCCGGGACCGGGGAGCTGTTTTTT
CASSPSGGAGTGELFF
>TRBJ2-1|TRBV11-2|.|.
TGTGCCAGCAGCTTCACTAGCAGCTCCTACAATGAGCAGTTCTTC
CASSFTSSSYNEQFF
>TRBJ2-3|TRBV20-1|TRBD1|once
TGCAGTGCTAGTCGACAGGGGAGAAGCACAGATACGCAGTATTTT
CSASRQGRSTDTQYF
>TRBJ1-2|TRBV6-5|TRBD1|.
TGTGCCAGCATTATAACCCGGGACAGGGATGGCTACACCTTC
CASIITRDRDGYTF
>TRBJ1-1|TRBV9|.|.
TGTGCCAGCTCTTCAGGCCTGAACACTGAAGCTTTCTTT
CASSSGLNTEAFF
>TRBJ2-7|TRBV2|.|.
TGTGCCAGCATACTGCAGGGCCCCTACGAGCAGTACTTC
CASILQGPYEQYF
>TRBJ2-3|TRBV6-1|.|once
TGTGCCAGCAGTGAAGGCAGGGTTACAGATACGCAGTATTTT
CASSEGRVTDTQYF
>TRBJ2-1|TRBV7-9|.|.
TGTGCCAGCAGCTCCCGTCTACAACTAAAGGGGGGGCAAGGCAATGAGCAGTTCTTC
CASSSRLQLKGGQGNEQFF
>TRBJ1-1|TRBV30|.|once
TGTGCCTGGAGTCGGGGGACGCTCGACACTGAAGCTTTCTTT
CAWSRGTLDTEAFF
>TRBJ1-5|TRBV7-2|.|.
TGTGCCAGCAGCTTACCCGGACCCGGGGGAACTTCCCTCAATCAGCCCCAGCATTTT
CASSLPGPGGTSLNQPQHF
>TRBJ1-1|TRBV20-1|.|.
TGCAGTGCTAGAGGACAACATGAAGCTTTCTTT
CSARGQHEAFF
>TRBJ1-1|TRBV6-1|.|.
TGTGCCAGCAGTAAGGGGAATCAGAACACTGAAGCTTTCTTT
CASSKGNQNTEAFF
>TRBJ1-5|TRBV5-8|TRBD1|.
TGTGCCAGCAGCTTGACGACAGGGGGTCAGCCCCAGCATTTT
CASSLTTGGQPQHF
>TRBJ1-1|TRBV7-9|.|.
TGTGCCAGCAGACCTACAGGGATGGACACTGAAGCTTTCTTT
CASRPTGMDTEAFF
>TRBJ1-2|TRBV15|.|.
TGTGCCACCAGCAGAGATCGAGCAGGGGCGTATGGCTACACCTTC
CATSRDRAGAYGYTF
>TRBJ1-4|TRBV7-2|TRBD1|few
TGTGCCAGCAGCGCAGCCGGGACAGTTAATGAAAAACTGTTTTTT
CASSAAGTVNEKLFF
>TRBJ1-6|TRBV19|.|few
TGTGCCAGTAGTCTCCTGTGGGGAGGCAATTCACCCCTCCACTTT
CASSLLWGGNSPLHF
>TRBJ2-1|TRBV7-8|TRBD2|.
TGTGCCAGCAGCCCCATAGCGGGGGGCAGCTCCTACAATGAGCAGTTCTTC
CASSPIAGGSSYNEQFF
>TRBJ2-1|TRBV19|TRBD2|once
TGTGCCAGTAGTAGTCTAGCGGATTACAATGAGCAGTTCTTC
CASSSLADYNEQFF
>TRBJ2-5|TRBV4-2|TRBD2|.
TGTGCCAGCAGCCCCGGAGCGGGGGGCCTTGAGACCCAGTACTTC
CASSPGAGGLETQYF
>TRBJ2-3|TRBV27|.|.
TGTGCCAGCAGCCCTACCGACACAGATACGCAGTATTTT
CASSPTDTDTQYF
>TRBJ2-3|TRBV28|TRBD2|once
TGTGCCAGCAGTTCCCCTCAGCGGGGGGGCACAGATACGCAGTATTTT
CASSSPQRGGTDTQYF
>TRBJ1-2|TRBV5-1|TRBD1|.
TGCGCCAGCGAAGAGGGGGGACAGGGCGACTATGGCTACACCTTC
CASEEGGQGDYGYTF
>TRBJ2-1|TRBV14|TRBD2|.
TGTGCCAGCAGCCATCTATTTCCGGGACTAGCGGGAGAGAGGGATGAGCAGTTCTTC
CASSHLFPGLAGERDEQFF
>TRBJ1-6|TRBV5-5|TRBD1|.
TGTGCCAGCAGCTTGCTGCAGGGGGCCGGCTCCTATAATTCACCCCTCCACTTT
CASSLLQGAGSYNSPLHF
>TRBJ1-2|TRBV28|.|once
TGTGCCACCTACGACAGGCCCAACTATGGCTACACCTTC
CATYDRPNYGYTF
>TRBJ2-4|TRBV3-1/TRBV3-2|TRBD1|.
TGTGCCAGCAGCCTCCACAGGGGGCGAGCGTCAAACATTCAGTACTTC
CASSLHRGRASNIQYF
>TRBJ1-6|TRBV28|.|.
TGTGCCAGCAGTTGGCAGGACAACTATAATTCACCCCTCCACTTT
CASSWQDNYNSPLHF
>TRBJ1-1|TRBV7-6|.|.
TGTGCCAGCAGCTTAGGCGCCGGTCTCCACCTTACCATGAACACTGAAGCTTTCTTT
CASSLGAGLHLTMNTEAFF
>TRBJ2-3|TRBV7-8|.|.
TGTGCCACCACCTATAGTCGTGCAGGGATCCTCACAGATACGCAGTATTTT
CATTYSRAGILTDTQYF